The next 16 T cell receptor beta chains were all read from a single sample in a study of vaccination and CD4 T cells after COVID-19. Sample treatment: roughly 11-day PBMC culture with coronavirus spike peptide pools or control peptides (ViraFEST assay). The Oncomine TCR Beta short-read assay was what sequenced the DNA obtained from cultured CD4+ T cells. Each CDR3 protein gets one entry after TCRdb re-called the PCR reads with MiXCR. The sample records roughly 15,000 distinct CDR3 sequences, around half being singletons. These receptors have no identified antigens. The sequencing sample was made of CD4+ T cells from blood, cultured in vitro. Source of these receptors: a human donor who had recovered from COVID-19.

This chain connects TRBV27 to TRBJ1-1; maybe TRBD1 (6 bases). Germline loops: CDR1 MNHEY, CDR2 SMNVEV (reference sequence). This CDR3 comprises 15 residues. Trimming left V 2 bases short and J 4 bases short, with 14 bases between. The CDR3 loop reads CASSLIQGSRTEAFF. The CDR3 nucleotides are TGTGCCAGCAGTTTAATTCAGGGGTCCCGCACTGAAGCTTTCTTT.

The rearrangement uses TRBV20-1 and TRBJ1-6, with 7 nucleotides matching TRBD1. The CDR3 loop spans 17 amino acids. V gave up 0 bases and J gave up 7 bases; unmatched junction bases: 12. Germline V gives CDR1 DFQATT, CDR2 SNEGSKA (reference sequence). For the CDR3, the DNA is TGCAGTGCTAGAGACGCGGTTAGACAGGGTGGGAATTCACCCCTCCACTTT. Amino acids: CSARDAVRQGGNSPLHF.

This rearrangement joins TRBV11-3 to TRBJ2-1; D is perhaps TRBD2 (6 bases). The DNA matches TRBJ2-7 better at its end, which makes the J call doubtful. The CDR3 extends over 15 amino acids. Germline CDR1 and CDR2: SGHNT and YENEEA. CDR3 in amino acids: CASSFGQGRSYEQYF. CDR3 sequence (DNA): TGTGCCAGCAGCTTTGGTCAAGGGAGGTCCTACGAGCAGTACTTC.

The V and J genes are TRBV5-1 and TRBJ2-7; 9 bases are shared with TRBD1. Germline V gene lookup returns CDR1 SGHRS and CDR2 YFSETQ. The CDR3 covers 14 residues. Losses at the gene ends were 3 bases for V and 4 bases for J; bases not matched to a gene: 5. The CDR3 DNA reads as TGCGCCAGCAGCTCCGGGACAGGGATGTACGAGCAGTACTTC. This gives the protein CASSSGTGMYEQYF.

The J gene is TRBJ2-5, the V gene TRBV30; D is unclear. The CDR3 is 11 amino acids. Germline assignment: CDR1 GTSNPN and CDR2 SVGIG (reference sequence). With 5 bases removed from V and 4 bases from J, the gap between germline ends came to 8 bases. In DNA, the CDR3 is TGTGCCTGGGCCAAACTAGAGACCCAGTACTTC. Residues: CAWAKLETQYF.

V usage is TRBV5-8 and J usage is TRBJ1-6, with 10 bases identical to TRBD1. CDR3 length: 15 amino acids. Germline assignment: CDR1 SGHTS and CDR2 YDEGEE. J gave up 10 bases and V 5 bases, and 9 bases lay outside the gene matches. CDR3 residues: CASRFRDRGQSPLHF. DNA for the CDR3: TGTGCCAGCAGGTTCCGGGACAGGGGACAATCACCCCTCCACTTT.

This rearrangement joins TRBV19 to TRBJ2-2; maybe TRBD1 (5 bases). Germline V gene data show CDR1 as LNHDA and CDR2 as SQIVND (reference sequence). The CDR3 has 14 residues. The ends were cut back, 5 bases at V and 1 base at J, with 8 bases in the middle. CDR3 sequence reads: CASSVGQNTGELFF. The CDR3 DNA reads TGTGCCAGTAGTGTAGGACAGAACACCGGGGAGCTGTTTTTT. The full variable domain, completed using reference TRBV19 and TRBJ2-2, is DGGITQSPKYLFRKEGQNVTLSCEQNLNHDAMYWYRQDPGQGLRLIYYSQIVNDFQKGDIAEGYSVSREKKESFPLTVTSAQKNPTAFYLCASSVGQNTGELFFGEGSRLTVL.

The chain links TRBV11-2 to TRBJ2-5, with 7 bases matching TRBD2. The CDR3 totals 13 residues. V trimming: 3 bases; J trimming: 2 bases; junction bases outside the gene matches: 0. The V gene's germline CDR1 is SGHAT and CDR2 FQNNGV. This CDR3 is CASSLGGQETQYF. DNA for the CDR3: TGTGCCAGCAGCTTGGGAGGGCAAGAGACCCAGTACTTC.

The rearrangement links TRBV20-1 to TRBJ1-2; TRBD1 matches at 10 bases. CDR1 and CDR2 (germline): DFQATT, SNEGSKA (reference sequence). The CDR3 has 17 amino acids. The J segment lost 8 bases and the V segment lost 2 bases, leaving 17 bases of the junction unmatched. CDR3: CSARPPGGQGQNTGYTF. CDR3 in DNA: TGCAGTGCTAGACCCCCAGGGGGACAGGGGCAGAACACGGGCTACACCTTC.

The genes are TRBV19 and TRBJ1-2; TRBD1 agrees at 7 bases. Germline CDR1 reads LNHDA; CDR2 reads SQIVND (reference sequence). V lost 3 bases and J lost 5; bases outside the gene matches: 3. This CDR3 has 13 residues. The chain's CDR3 is CASSMGRGYGYTF. CDR3 sequence (DNA): TGTGCCAGTAGTATGGGCAGGGGGTATGGCTACACCTTC. The whole variable domain, remainder taken from reference TRBV19 and TRBJ1-2, is DGGITQSPKYLFRKEGQNVTLSCEQNLNHDAMYWYRQDPGQGLRLIYYSQIVNDFQKGDIAEGYSVSREKKESFPLTVTSAQKNPTAFYLCASSMGRGYGYTFGSGTRLTVV.

The CDR3 region is CASSSWEIHEQYF. DNA for the CDR3: TGTGCCAGCAGTTCGTGGGAGATCCACGAGCAGTACTTC. The rearrangement uses TRBV6-2 or TRBV6-3 and TRBJ2-7, with D perhaps matching TRBD2 (5 bases). The germline V gene has CDR1 MNHEY and CDR2 SVGEGT. CDR3 length equals 13 residues. V dropped 4 bases and J dropped 5 bases, with 12 bases sitting between them.

V is TRBV7-3 and J is TRBJ2-1; 8 bases map to TRBD2. Germline values: CDR1 SGHTA, CDR2 FQGTGA. J gave up 8 bases and V 1 base, and 7 bases lay outside the gene matches. The CDR3 has 15 amino acids. CDR3 loop: CASSLMGSGTYEQFF. The CDR3 bases are TGTGCCAGCAGCTTAATGGGTAGCGGGACCTATGAGCAGTTCTTC.

V is TRBV7-2 and J is TRBJ1-1; D might be TRBD1 (5 bases). Trimming pared 6 bases from V and 2 bases from J, leaving 13 bases between. CDR3 length equals 14 residues. Germline loops: CDR1 SGHTA, CDR2 FQGNSA. The chain's CDR3 is CASRRDRLNTEAFF. CDR3 bases: TGTGCCAGCAGGAGAGACAGACTAAACACTGAAGCTTTCTTT.

This clonotype rates as large. This chain connects TRBV12-5 to TRBJ1-1, with D uncertain. This CDR3 is 11 amino acids long. Trimming stripped 2 bases from V and 2 bases from J, with 0 bases between. The germline V gene encodes CDR1 LGHNT and CDR2 FRNRAP. CDR3 residues: CASGLNTEAFF. CDR3 sequence (DNA): TGTGCTAGTGGTTTGAACACTGAAGCTTTCTTT.

V gene TRBV15 combines with J gene TRBJ2-1, with 9 bases identical to TRBD1. This CDR3 comprises 15 residues. CDR1 is LNHNV, CDR2 YYDKDF, per germline (reference sequence). Germline trimming cut 4 bases from V and 5 bases from J; bases unmatched to any gene: 6. CDR3 coding DNA: TGTGCCACCAGCAAGATGGGACAGGGCAACAATGAGCAGTTCTTC. Amino acid sequence: CATSKMGQGNNEQFF.

This clonotype was counted between two and nine times. This sequence joins TRBV24-1 and TRBJ2-2; TRBD2 agrees at 9 bases. V lost 4 bases to trimming and J lost 3 bases; unmatched junction nucleotides: 8. Germline assignment: CDR1 KGHDR and CDR2 SFDVKD. The CDR3 consists of 17 residues. DNA for the CDR3: TGTGCCACCAGTGAAAGAGGACTAGCGTCTGACACCGGGGAGCTGTTTTTT. This codes for CATSERGLASDTGELFF.